This TCR beta chain originates from a study of OX40 agonist ivuxolimab in advanced cancers. Study context: Given to patients was ivuxolimab, an agonistic anti-OX40 (CD134) antibody.

The CDR3 has 15 residues. The germline gives CDR1 SGHAT, CDR2 FQNNGV. V was shortened by 6 bases and J by 2 bases, with 16 bases between the two germline ends. Sequencing used immunoSEQ multiplex PCR; TCRdb keeps in-frame clones, though not all of them. The sample carries over 65,000 clones, 80% to 95% recorded once. This clonotype originated in an adult with an advanced solid tumor such as melanoma, head and neck, liver or kidney cancer. V is TRBV11-2 and J is TRBJ1-2, with a possible D match to TRBD1 (5 bases). Sequencing used CD4+ or CD8+ T cells sorted from blood, obtained in a trial of the OX40 agonist ivuxolimab. CDR3 sequence reads: CASSTGPPGNYGYTF. The CDR3 DNA reads TGTGCCAGCAGTACCGGGCCCCCAGGGAACTATGGCTACACCTTC.